Many counts were recorded for the clone carrying this T cell receptor beta chain. TCRdb used MiXCR to reprocess the 5' RACE reads, holding one entry per CDR3 protein. The sample consists of roughly 99,000 distinct CDR3 sequences, about 6% of them appearing once. The data belong to a study of T cells after yellow fever vaccination. This CDR3 spans 12 amino acids. The germline gives CDR1 SQVTM, CDR2 ANQGSEA. V was cut by 7 bases and J by 0 bases, with 9 bases left in between. The genes are TRBV29-1 and TRBJ1-1; D gene ambiguous. The sequence was obtained from a man aged 18 to 29 who received the YFV17D yellow fever vaccine. The sample here was CD8+ T cells sorted from PBMCs, taken 10 days after the yellow fever booster vaccination. CDR3: CSGARMNTEAFF. Here the CDR3 DNA reads TGCAGCGGGGCGAGGATGAACACTGAAGCTTTCTTT. The full variable domain, rest sourced from reference TRBV29-1 and TRBJ1-1, is SAVISQKPSRDICQRGTSLTIQCQVDSQVTMMFWYRQQPGQSLTLIATANQGSEATYESGFVIDKFPISRPNLTFSTLTVSNMSPEDSSIYLCSGARMNTEAFFGQGTRLTVV.